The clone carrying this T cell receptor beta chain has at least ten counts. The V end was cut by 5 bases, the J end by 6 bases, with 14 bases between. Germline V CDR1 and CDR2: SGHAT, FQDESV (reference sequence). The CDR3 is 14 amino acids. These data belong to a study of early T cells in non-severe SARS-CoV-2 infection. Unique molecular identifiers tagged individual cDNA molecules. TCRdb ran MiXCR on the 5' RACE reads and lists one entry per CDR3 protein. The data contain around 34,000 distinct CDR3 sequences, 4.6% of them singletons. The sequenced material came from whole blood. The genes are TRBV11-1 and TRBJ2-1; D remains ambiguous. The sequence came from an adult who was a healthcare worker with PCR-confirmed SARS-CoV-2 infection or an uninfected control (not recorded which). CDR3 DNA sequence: TGTGCCAGCAGCCCAATCGTCCGGCTCAATGAGCAGTTCTTC. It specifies CASSPIVRLNEQFF.